Listed below are T cell receptor beta chains from one sample, sequenced in a study of PD-1 blockade in mismatch repair-deficient tumors. This table comes from immunoSEQ multiplex PCR, and its TCRdb copy is limited to in-frame clones, with some not included. The sample carries about 39,000 clones, approximately 80% recorded once. The source was PBMCs, collected 38 to 40 weeks after starting pembrolizumab. The source of these receptors is an adult with mismatch repair-deficient cancer. CDR3s include the opening cysteine and the closing phenylalanine or tryptophan. D genes are given only for firm matches. Size tells how often a clone was seen (once, few, many) or the class of an expanded clone, and some rows leave it out.

v_call	j_call	d_call	clone_size	cdr3_length	cdr3_nt	cdr3_aa
TRBV5-5	TRBJ2-3	-	-	14	TGTGCCAGCAGCTTGGCCTCCGGCACAGATACGCAGTATTTT	CASSLASGTDTQYF
TRBV4-1	TRBJ2-5	-	-	15	TGCGCCAGCAGCCGGGGGACGGGGGGCGGTAAGACCCAGTACTTC	CASSRGTGGGKTQYF
TRBV29-1	TRBJ1-3	TRBD1	-	13	TGCAGCGTTGCGGGACAGGGGAGGGACACCATATATTTT	CSVAGQGRDTIYF
TRBV19	TRBJ2-7	-	few	14	TGTGCCAGTACCACGCAAGGACTACCCTACGAGCAGTACTTC	CASTTQGLPYEQYF
TRBV7-9	TRBJ2-2	-	-	15	TGTGCCAGCAGCTTTACAGGGACCAACACCGGGGAGCTGTTTTTT	CASSFTGTNTGELFF
TRBV28	TRBJ1-2	TRBD1	-	17	TGTGCCAGCAGTTTACCCTACGAGGGGGCGCATGCCTATGGCTACACCTTC	CASSLPYEGAHAYGYTF
TRBV11-3	TRBJ1-4	-	-	16	TGTGCCAGCAGCCCATATTGGACATCAACTAATGAAAAACTGTTTTTT	CASSPYWTSTNEKLFF
TRBV21-1	TRBJ2-2	-	-	19	TGTGCCAGCAGCAAAAGACACAGGGGGTTGAAAGGAGACACCGGGGAGCTGTTTTTT	CASSKRHRGLKGDTGELFF
TRBV7-2	TRBJ2-5	TRBD2	-	16	TGTGCCAGCAGGCGGGGGTCTTTGGATTACCAAGAGACCCAGTACTTC	CASRRGSLDYQETQYF
TRBV27	TRBJ1-5	-	once	15	TGTGCCAGCAGTTTACAGGGTGGGGGCAATCAGCCCCAGCATTTT	CASSLQGGGNQPQHF
TRBV5-1	TRBJ2-1	-	-	14	TGCGCCAGCAGCTTGGAATTAGCGGCCAATGAGCAGTTCTTC	CASSLELAANEQFF
TRBV6-5	TRBJ1-4	-	-	14	TGTGCCAGCAGTTTTTGGGGCCCGAATGAAAAACTGTTTTTT	CASSFWGPNEKLFF
TRBV7-6	TRBJ2-7	TRBD2	few	15	TGTGCCAGCAGCTGCCCCCCAGCGGGATCCTACGAGCAGTACTTC	CASSCPPAGSYEQYF
TRBV7-3	TRBJ2-3	TRBD2	-	13	TGTGCCAGCAGCGTCCGACTAGCGGATACGCAGTATTTT	CASSVRLADTQYF
TRBV27	TRBJ2-1	-	-	16	TGTGCCAGCAGTTTCTCGACTTTTAGCTCCTACAATGAGCAGTTCTTC	CASSFSTFSSYNEQFF
TRBV14	TRBJ1-6	-	-	14	TGTGCCAGCAGCCAAGTATCCTTAAATTCACCCCTCCACTTT	CASSQVSLNSPLHF
TRBV7-8	TRBJ1-3	-	-	16	TGTGCCAGCAGCTTAGAAGCCCGACAGGTGGGAAACACCATATATTTT	CASSLEARQVGNTIYF
TRBV29-1	TRBJ2-7	-	once	13	TGCAGCGCCTGGGACAAGGGGATTTACGAGCAGTACTTC	CSAWDKGIYEQYF
TRBV30	TRBJ1-3	-	-	16	TGTGCCTGGAGTGTCTCAGGGGCCACCTCTGGAAACACCATATATTTT	CAWSVSGATSGNTIYF
TRBV19	TRBJ2-5	TRBD2	once	15	TGTGCCAGTAGTCATGCGGGAGCGGGCCAAGAGACCCAGTACTTC	CASSHAGAGQETQYF
TRBV19	TRBJ2-1	-	-	17	TGTGCCAGTAGTATAGAGCAGGGGCTCCCTAGGTACAATGAGCAGTTCTTC	CASSIEQGLPRYNEQFF
TRBV9	TRBJ2-1	TRBD2	-	15	TGTGCCAGCAGCGCGCCGGGACTACAGAACAATGAGCAGTTCTTC	CASSAPGLQNNEQFF
TRBV7-9	TRBJ2-1	TRBD2	-	15	TGTGCCAGCAGCGACCTAGCGGACTCCTACAATGAGCAGTTCTTC	CASSDLADSYNEQFF
TRBV7-3	TRBJ2-5	TRBD1	once	17	TGTGCCAGCAGCTTAAGGGGACAGGGGGGCTGGGAAGAGACCCAGTACTTC	CASSLRGQGGWEETQYF
TRBV2	TRBJ1-2	-	-	13	TGTGCCAGCAGTGACGCGGCGGGCTATGGCTACACCTTC	CASSDAAGYGYTF
TRBV19	TRBJ2-2	-	-	16	TGTGCCAGTAAGGGACAGCCGGGACTGAACACCGGGGAGCTGTTTTTT	CASKGQPGLNTGELFF
TRBV19	TRBJ2-1	TRBD2	-	15	TGTGCCAGTAGTATCCCAAGCGGGAGGGCAGTAGAGCAGTTCTTC	CASSIPSGRAVEQFF
TRBV7-9	TRBJ2-1	-	-	16	TGTGCCAGCAGCCCTACCCCCGGGACACTTAACAATGAGCAGTTCTTC	CASSPTPGTLNNEQFF
TRBV7-2	TRBJ2-3	TRBD2	-	17	TGTGCCAGCAGCTATTCCCTTCTAGCGGCTCGCACAGATACGCAGTATTTT	CASSYSLLAARTDTQYF
TRBV2	TRBJ1-5	TRBD1	-	17	TGTGCCAGCAGTGAGAAGTCGGGACAGGGGGTGGGTCAGCCCCAGCATTTT	CASSEKSGQGVGQPQHF
TRBV4-1	TRBJ2-5	TRBD2	-	18	TGCGCCAGCAGCGCCCTTCCGGGACTAGCGGGCTCCGGGGAGACCCAGTACTTC	CASSALPGLAGSGETQYF
TRBV9	TRBJ2-1	-	-	17	TGTGCCAGCAGCTCCACCACCCGCACGAGCTCCTACAATGAGCAGTTCTTC	CASSSTTRTSSYNEQFF
TRBV30	TRBJ2-6	-	-	13	TGTGCCTGGCTATATTCTGGGGCCAACGTCCTGACTTTC	CAWLYSGANVLTF
TRBV29-1	TRBJ2-1	TRBD2	-	15	TGCAGCGTTGAAAGGGCTAGCGGGAACCTGGATGAGCAGTTCTTC	CSVERASGNLDEQFF
TRBV27	TRBJ2-7	TRBD1	-	15	TGTGCCAGCAGTCGTCGACCGGGACAGGGGTACGAGCAGTACTTC	CASSRRPGQGYEQYF
TRBV29-1	TRBJ1-1	-	-	15	TGCAGCGTTTGCGGCATCGGAGGGACCTGGGCTGAAGCTTTCTTT	CSVCGIGGTWAEAFF
TRBV7-6	TRBJ1-3	TRBD1	-	17	TGTGCCAGCAGCAACAGGGGGCGAGGTGGCTCTGGAAACACCATATATTTT	CASSNRGRGGSGNTIYF
TRBV7-3	TRBJ2-3	-	-	14	TGTGCCAGCAGCACCGGGAGTTGGACAGATACGCAGTATTTT	CASSTGSWTDTQYF
TRBV7-9	TRBJ2-3	TRBD2	-	15	TGTGCCAGCAGCTTAGACGGGACTAGAACAGATACGCAGTATTTT	CASSLDGTRTDTQYF
TRBV6-6	TRBJ2-7	-	few	12	TGTGCCAGCAGTTCCATAGGAGACGAGCAGTACTTC	CASSSIGDEQYF
TRBV29-1	TRBJ2-1	TRBD1	-	17	TGCAGCCTAGCCGGGACAGGGGGCACTAAAATCTACAATGAGCAGTTCTTC	CSLAGTGGTKIYNEQFF
TRBV7-3	TRBJ2-4	TRBD2	-	12	TGTGCCAGCAGCCGGGAGGGGGACATTCAGTACTTC	CASSREGDIQYF
TRBV7-9	TRBJ2-7	TRBD2	-	17	TGTGCCAGTACTATAGCGGGAGGGCCCGGGTTGGTGGACGAGCAGTACTTC	CASTIAGGPGLVDEQYF
TRBV2	TRBJ2-1	-	once	13	TGTGCCAGCAGGCCCCATCCGGGGGATGAGCAGTTCTTC	CASRPHPGDEQFF
TRBV6-1	TRBJ2-7	TRBD2	-	13	TGTGCCAGCAGCTGGACTAGCGGGACCGAGCAGTACTTC	CASSWTSGTEQYF